These 9 T cell receptor beta chains were all obtained from the same sample, sequenced in a study of monozygotic twins with inflammatory bowel disease. TCRdb reprocessed the 5' RACE reads and reports one entry per CDR3 protein, with no DNA. Its listing shows 420,000 or so distinct CDR3 sequences. The sample was blood. Receptors were obtained from a human donor with ulcerative colitis or Crohn's disease, or a healthy co-twin of an affected twin (not recorded which).

The chain employs TRBV9 and TRBJ1-6; TCRdb selects TRBD1, and the lack of DNA leaves this call unchecked. Germline V CDR1 and CDR2: SGDLS, YYNGEE. The CDR3 totals 16 residues. CDR3 residues: CASSEGAGPGKSPLHF. The full variable domain, its missing parts supplied by reference TRBV9 and TRBJ1-6, is DSGVTQTPKHLITATGQRVTLRCSPRSGDLSVYWYQQSLDQGLQFLIQYYNGEERAKGNILERFSAQQFPDLHSELNLSSLELGDSALYFCASSEGAGPGKSPLHFGNGTRLTVT.

The CDR3 is CASSRHGEAFF. The rearrangement joins TRBV19 to TRBJ1-1. Germline V CDR1 and CDR2: LNHDA, SQIVND (reference sequence). The CDR3 totals 11 residues.

This rearrangement joins TRBV7-2 to TRBJ2-7; TCRdb calls TRBD1, which cannot be checked without DNA. The CDR3 runs to 15 residues. Germline-derived CDR1 and CDR2 are SGHTA and FQGNSA. CDR3 sequence: CASSRGADILYEQYF.

This chain connects TRBV5-6 to TRBJ1-2; the D call from TCRdb, TRBD1, cannot be confirmed without DNA. The CDR3 contains 14 residues. Germline lookup yields CDR1 SGHDT and CDR2 YYEEEE. CDR3 sequence: CASSPGTASYGYTF.

V and J are TRBV9 and TRBJ2-5; the TCRdb D gene call, TRBD1, has no DNA to confirm it. In germline, CDR1 is SGDLS, CDR2 YYNGEE. The CDR3 extends over 14 amino acids. This chain's CDR3 is CASSPGRVQETQYF.

CDR3 in amino acids: CASSVGEQETQYF. This chain uses TRBV19 with TRBJ2-5; TCRdb proposes TRBD1, but this gene call is untestable without DNA. Germline lookup yields CDR1 LNHDA and CDR2 SQIVND (reference sequence). CDR3 length: 13 residues.

The rearrangement links TRBV23-1 to TRBJ1-2; checking the TCRdb D call of TRBD1 is not possible without DNA. TRBV23-1 is an ORF for which the function is uncertain. The CDR3 length is 12 residues. The CDR3: CASSQSWDGYTF.

This chain links TRBV5-1 with TRBJ1-2. This CDR3 is built from 14 residues. The germline CDR1 and CDR2 sequences are SGHRS and YFSETQ. The CDR3 spells CASSPDPANYGYTF.

This CDR3 reads CASSFSRTNYEKLFF. This chain links TRBV12-3 or TRBV12-4 with TRBJ1-4. The CDR3 totals 15 residues.